The rows below give T cell receptor beta chains drawn from one sample of a study of blood T cell repertoires in COVID-19. The method was immunoSEQ multiplex PCR; TCRdb's version includes in-frame clones alone and lacks a portion of them. The data show about 220,000 clones, 83% seen once. The sample was PBMCs or T cells enriched from blood (not recorded which). The receptor source for this set is a woman in her 50s who had been exposed to COVID-19. CDR3s include the opening cysteine and the closing phenylalanine or tryptophan. Each record gives: D gene, clone size, V gene, J gene, CDR3 DNA, CDR3 protein. A D gene is named only where the DNA matches it firmly. Clone sizes are given selectively: once, few, many, or a class where the clone is expanded.

D gene: NA; clone size: few; V gene: TRBV2; J gene: TRBJ2-7; CDR3 DNA: TGTGCCAGCACTCGACTAGTAAGCTACGAGCAGTACTTC; CDR3 protein: CASTRLVSYEQYF
D gene: NA; clone size: NA; V gene: TRBV3-1/TRBV3-2; J gene: TRBJ2-3; CDR3 DNA: TGTGCCAGCAGCCCCTGGCGGGCAGATACGCAGTATTTT; CDR3 protein: CASSPWRADTQYF
D gene: TRBD1; clone size: few; V gene: TRBV28; J gene: TRBJ1-1; CDR3 DNA: TGTGCCAGCAGTTCCTCCCTACAGGGGACTGAAGCTTTCTTT; CDR3 protein: CASSSSLQGTEAFF
D gene: NA; clone size: NA; V gene: TRBV29-1; J gene: TRBJ1-2; CDR3 DNA: TGCAGCGTTGCGGTCGGCTATGGCTACACCTTC; CDR3 protein: CSVAVGYGYTF
D gene: NA; clone size: NA; V gene: TRBV6-2/TRBV6-3; J gene: TRBJ2-3; CDR3 DNA: TGTGCCAGCAGTTACGAGAAACTTACGCAGTATTTT; CDR3 protein: CASSYEKLTQYF
D gene: TRBD1; clone size: NA; V gene: TRBV7-9; J gene: TRBJ2-2; CDR3 DNA: TGTGCCAGCAGCCCATCAGGGGGCACCGGGGAGCTGTTTTTT; CDR3 protein: CASSPSGGTGELFF
D gene: NA; clone size: NA; V gene: TRBV12-3/TRBV12-4; J gene: TRBJ1-1; CDR3 DNA: TGTGCCAGCAGTTTAGGTGTTAGCACTGAAGCTTTCTTT; CDR3 protein: CASSLGVSTEAFF
D gene: TRBD2; clone size: NA; V gene: TRBV7-2; J gene: TRBJ2-1; CDR3 DNA: TGTGCCAGCAGCCCAGCGGGTAGCGGGGGGGGGAATGAGCAGTTCTTC; CDR3 protein: CASSPAGSGGGNEQFF
D gene: TRBD2; clone size: NA; V gene: TRBV25-1; J gene: TRBJ2-7; CDR3 DNA: TGTGCCAGCAGTGACCCTGGGACTAGCGGGGGTCAATCCTACGAGCAGTACTTC; CDR3 protein: CASSDPGTSGGQSYEQYF
D gene: NA; clone size: few; V gene: TRBV15; J gene: TRBJ2-3; CDR3 DNA: TGTGCCACCAGCAACGGGGGAGATACGCAGTATTTT; CDR3 protein: CATSNGGDTQYF
D gene: NA; clone size: NA; V gene: TRBV5-1; J gene: TRBJ2-2; CDR3 DNA: TGCGCCAGCAGCTTGGCGCGGGGGCCCGGCGCCGGGGAGCTGTTTTTT; CDR3 protein: CASSLARGPGAGELFF
D gene: NA; clone size: NA; V gene: TRBV28; J gene: TRBJ1-6; CDR3 DNA: TGTGCCAGCAGTTCCCCTGTGGGGCAGTCAAATTCACCCCTCCACTTT; CDR3 protein: CASSSPVGQSNSPLHF
D gene: NA; clone size: NA; V gene: TRBV6-5; J gene: TRBJ1-1; CDR3 DNA: TGTGCCAGCAGTTACCAAACAGGGGAAGCTTTCTTT; CDR3 protein: CASSYQTGEAFF
D gene: NA; clone size: NA; V gene: TRBV13; J gene: TRBJ1-1; CDR3 DNA: TGTGCCAGCAGCTTCCCGGGGGGGAACACTGAAGCTTTCTTT; CDR3 protein: CASSFPGGNTEAFF
D gene: TRBD1; clone size: NA; V gene: TRBV10-3; J gene: TRBJ1-1; CDR3 DNA: TGTGCCATCAGTGAATTTTTCGGGACAGAGGCTTTCTTT; CDR3 protein: CAISEFFGTEAFF
D gene: TRBD2; clone size: few; V gene: TRBV6-6; J gene: TRBJ2-3; CDR3 DNA: TGTGCCAGCAGTCTATTCGGACCACTAGCGGGGGGCCGCACAGATACGCAGTATTTT; CDR3 protein: CASSLFGPLAGGRTDTQYF
D gene: TRBD1; clone size: NA; V gene: TRBV7-2; J gene: TRBJ2-1; CDR3 DNA: TGTGCCAGCAGCCCCCCGCCGGGACAGGGGTACAATGAGCAGTTCTTC; CDR3 protein: CASSPPPGQGYNEQFF
D gene: NA; clone size: NA; V gene: TRBV10-3; J gene: TRBJ1-2; CDR3 DNA: TGTGCCATCAGTGAGTCGGGAGGGGGCTACACCTTC; CDR3 protein: CAISESGGGYTF
D gene: TRBD2; clone size: once; V gene: TRBV4-3; J gene: TRBJ2-2; CDR3 DNA: TGCGCCAGCAGCCCAGACCCGCGGGATGGACTAGCGGTTGGCGGGGAGCTGTTTTTT; CDR3 protein: CASSPDPRDGLAVGGELFF
D gene: NA; clone size: NA; V gene: TRBV29-1; J gene: TRBJ2-3; CDR3 DNA: TGCAGCGTTAACAGAGGGAGAACAGATACGCAGTATTTT; CDR3 protein: CSVNRGRTDTQYF
D gene: TRBD1; clone size: few; V gene: TRBV19; J gene: TRBJ2-7; CDR3 DNA: TGTGCCAGTAGTATCTCGGGACAGGGTTTCTACGAGCAGTACTTC; CDR3 protein: CASSISGQGFYEQYF
D gene: NA; clone size: NA; V gene: TRBV14; J gene: TRBJ1-2; CDR3 DNA: TGTGCCAGCAGCCAAGAGCCGGACTATGGCTACACCTTC; CDR3 protein: CASSQEPDYGYTF
D gene: NA; clone size: NA; V gene: TRBV12-3/TRBV12-4; J gene: TRBJ1-2; CDR3 DNA: TGTGCCAGCAGCCCGGACACCGGCTATGGCTACACCTTC; CDR3 protein: CASSPDTGYGYTF
D gene: NA; clone size: once; V gene: TRBV30; J gene: TRBJ2-1; CDR3 DNA: TGTGCCTGGAGCAGGCTAGCGAACTACAATGAGCAGTTCTTC; CDR3 protein: CAWSRLANYNEQFF
D gene: TRBD1; clone size: NA; V gene: TRBV29-1; J gene: TRBJ1-1; CDR3 DNA: TGCAGCGCCGCAATGACAGGGGCCGATGAAGCTTTCTTT; CDR3 protein: CSAAMTGADEAFF
D gene: NA; clone size: NA; V gene: TRBV6-5; J gene: TRBJ2-1; CDR3 DNA: TGTGCCAGCGCGGGGGCGGGGAATGAGCAGTTCTTC; CDR3 protein: CASAGAGNEQFF
D gene: NA; clone size: NA; V gene: TRBV9; J gene: TRBJ1-4; CDR3 DNA: TGTGCCAGCAGCGTTCAGGGGCTAACTAATGAAAAACTGTTTTTT; CDR3 protein: CASSVQGLTNEKLFF
D gene: TRBD1; clone size: NA; V gene: TRBV5-4; J gene: TRBJ1-2; CDR3 DNA: TGTGCCAGCAGCTTTCTGACAGGGTCGGGCTACACCTTC; CDR3 protein: CASSFLTGSGYTF
D gene: NA; clone size: NA; V gene: TRBV12-3/TRBV12-4; J gene: TRBJ2-1; CDR3 DNA: TGTGCCAGCGTCGAGGACAATGAGCAGTTCTTC; CDR3 protein: CASVEDNEQFF
D gene: NA; clone size: NA; V gene: TRBV11-2; J gene: TRBJ1-5; CDR3 DNA: TGTGCCAGCAGCTTAGCAGGGGCCGAACAGCCCCAGCATTTT; CDR3 protein: CASSLAGAEQPQHF
D gene: NA; clone size: NA; V gene: TRBV7-2; J gene: TRBJ2-7; CDR3 DNA: TGTGCCAGCAGCTTAGGAGGGAACTACGAGCAGTACTTC; CDR3 protein: CASSLGGNYEQYF
D gene: NA; clone size: NA; V gene: TRBV5-6; J gene: TRBJ2-3; CDR3 DNA: TGTGCCAGCAGATTTGCCAGAGATACGCAGTATTTT; CDR3 protein: CASRFARDTQYF
D gene: NA; clone size: NA; V gene: TRBV10-3; J gene: TRBJ1-2; CDR3 DNA: TGTGCCATCAGTGAGTCCGGCAGGATTTATGGCTACACCTTC; CDR3 protein: CAISESGRIYGYTF
D gene: NA; clone size: NA; V gene: TRBV13; J gene: TRBJ2-3; CDR3 DNA: TGTGCCAGCAGCTTAGGAAAACTAGCTGGGGCAGATACGCAGTATTTT; CDR3 protein: CASSLGKLAGADTQYF
D gene: NA; clone size: NA; V gene: TRBV5-1; J gene: TRBJ1-6; CDR3 DNA: TGCGCCAGCAGTTGGGGGGGGAATTCACCCCTCCACTTT; CDR3 protein: CASSWGGNSPLHF
D gene: TRBD2; clone size: NA; V gene: TRBV27; J gene: TRBJ2-1; CDR3 DNA: TGTGCCGACCGAACTCCTAGCGGGGGCCCCCACTATGCCTACAATGAGCAGTTCTTC; CDR3 protein: CADRTPSGGPHYAYNEQFF
D gene: NA; clone size: NA; V gene: TRBV19; J gene: TRBJ1-2; CDR3 DNA: TGTGCCTCGTCAGGTACTAACTATGGCTACACCTTC; CDR3 protein: CASSGTNYGYTF
D gene: NA; clone size: once; V gene: TRBV19; J gene: TRBJ2-5; CDR3 DNA: TGTGCCAGTAGTATGAGTAACCAAGAGACCCAGTACTTC; CDR3 protein: CASSMSNQETQYF
D gene: NA; clone size: NA; V gene: TRBV6-2/TRBV6-3; J gene: TRBJ2-2; CDR3 DNA: TGTGCCAGCAGTTACAATCTAGATACGGGCACCGGGGAGCTGTTTTTT; CDR3 protein: CASSYNLDTGTGELFF
D gene: NA; clone size: NA; V gene: TRBV30; J gene: TRBJ1-1; CDR3 DNA: TGTGCCTACACGGAGTTGAACACTGAAGCTTTCTTT; CDR3 protein: CAYTELNTEAFF
D gene: TRBD1; clone size: many; V gene: TRBV7-8; J gene: TRBJ1-2; CDR3 DNA: TGTGCCAGCAGCGGAAACCTTTTGGGGACAGGGACGAGTGGCTACACCTTC; CDR3 protein: CASSGNLLGTGTSGYTF
D gene: NA; clone size: many; V gene: TRBV12-3/TRBV12-4; J gene: TRBJ1-2; CDR3 DNA: TGTGCCAGCAGCCCCCCACAGGGAAGCTACACCTTC; CDR3 protein: CASSPPQGSYTF
D gene: TRBD1; clone size: NA; V gene: TRBV3-1/TRBV3-2; J gene: TRBJ1-1; CDR3 DNA: TGTGCCAGCAGATCTCAGGGGGTAGGAACTGAAGCTTTCTTT; CDR3 protein: CASRSQGVGTEAFF
D gene: NA; clone size: NA; V gene: TRBV19; J gene: TRBJ1-1; CDR3 DNA: TGTGCCAGTAGTAGGTCGTCGGGTTCCTTGAACACTGAAGCTTTCTTT; CDR3 protein: CASSRSSGSLNTEAFF